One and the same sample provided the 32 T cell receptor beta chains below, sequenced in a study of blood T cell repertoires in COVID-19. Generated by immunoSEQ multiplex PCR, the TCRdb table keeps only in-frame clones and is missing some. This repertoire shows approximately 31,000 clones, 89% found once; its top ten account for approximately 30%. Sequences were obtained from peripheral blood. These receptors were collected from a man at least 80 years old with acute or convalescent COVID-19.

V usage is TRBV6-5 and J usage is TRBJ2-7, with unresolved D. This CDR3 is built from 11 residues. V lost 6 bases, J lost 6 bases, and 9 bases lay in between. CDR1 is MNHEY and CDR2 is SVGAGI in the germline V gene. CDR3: CASSPPGEQYF. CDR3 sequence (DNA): TGTGCCAGCAGCCCCCCGGGCGAGCAGTACTTC.

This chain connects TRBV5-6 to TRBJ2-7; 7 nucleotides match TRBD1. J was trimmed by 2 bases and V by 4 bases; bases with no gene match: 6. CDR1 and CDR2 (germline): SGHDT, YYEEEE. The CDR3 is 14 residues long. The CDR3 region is CASSTGQATYEQYF. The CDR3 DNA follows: TGTGCCAGCAGCACCGGACAGGCGACCTACGAGCAGTACTTC. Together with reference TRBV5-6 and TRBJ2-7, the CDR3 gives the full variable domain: DAGVTQSPTHLIKTRGQQVTLRCSPKSGHDTVSWYQQALGQGPQFIFQYYEEEERQRGNFPDRFSGHQFPNYSSELNVNALLLGDSALYLCASSTGQATYEQYFGPGTRLTVT.

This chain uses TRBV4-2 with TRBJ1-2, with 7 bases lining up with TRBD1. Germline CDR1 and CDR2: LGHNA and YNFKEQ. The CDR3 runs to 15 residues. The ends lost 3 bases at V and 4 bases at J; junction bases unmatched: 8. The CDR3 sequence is CASSHNTGEVYGYTF. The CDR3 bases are TGTGCCAGCAGCCATAACACAGGGGAAGTCTATGGCTACACCTTC.

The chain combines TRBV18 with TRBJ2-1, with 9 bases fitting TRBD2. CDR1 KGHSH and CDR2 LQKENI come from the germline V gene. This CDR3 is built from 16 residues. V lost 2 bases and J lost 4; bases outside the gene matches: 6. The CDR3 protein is CASSPSLTSGYNEQFF. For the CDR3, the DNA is TGTGCCAGCTCACCATCGTTAACTAGCGGGTACAATGAGCAGTTCTTC.

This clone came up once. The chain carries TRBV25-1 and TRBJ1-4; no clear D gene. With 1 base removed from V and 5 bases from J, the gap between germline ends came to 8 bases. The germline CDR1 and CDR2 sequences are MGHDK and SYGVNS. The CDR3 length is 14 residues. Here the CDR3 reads CASSESGRNEKLFF. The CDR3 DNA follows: TGTGCCAGCAGTGAATCGGGAAGGAATGAAAAACTGTTTTTT.

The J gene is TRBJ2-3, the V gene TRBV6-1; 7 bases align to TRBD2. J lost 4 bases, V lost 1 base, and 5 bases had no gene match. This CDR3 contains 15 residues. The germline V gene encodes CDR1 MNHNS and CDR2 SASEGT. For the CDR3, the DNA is TGTGCCAGCAGTGAAGGAACGGGAGGTTCAGATACGCAGTATTTT. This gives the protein CASSEGTGGSDTQYF.

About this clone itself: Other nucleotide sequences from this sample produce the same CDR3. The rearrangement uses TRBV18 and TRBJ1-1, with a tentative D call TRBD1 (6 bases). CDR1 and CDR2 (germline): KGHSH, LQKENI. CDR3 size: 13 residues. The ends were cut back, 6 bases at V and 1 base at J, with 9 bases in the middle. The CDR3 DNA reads TGTGCCAGCTCTCCGGGACAGAACACTGAAGCTTTCTTT. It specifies CASSPGQNTEAFF.

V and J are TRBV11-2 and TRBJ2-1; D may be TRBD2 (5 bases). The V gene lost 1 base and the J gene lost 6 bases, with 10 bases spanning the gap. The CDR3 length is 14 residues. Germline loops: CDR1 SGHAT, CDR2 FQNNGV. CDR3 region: CASSLAGFVNEQFF. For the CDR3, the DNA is TGTGCCAGCAGCTTAGCGGGATTCGTCAATGAGCAGTTCTTC.

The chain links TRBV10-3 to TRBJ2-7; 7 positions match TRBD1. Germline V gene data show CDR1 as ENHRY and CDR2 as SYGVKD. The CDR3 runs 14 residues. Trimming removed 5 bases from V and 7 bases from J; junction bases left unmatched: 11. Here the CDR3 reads CAISPRTGQEEQYF. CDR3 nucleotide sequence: TGTGCCATCAGTCCTAGGACAGGTCAAGAGGAGCAGTACTTC.

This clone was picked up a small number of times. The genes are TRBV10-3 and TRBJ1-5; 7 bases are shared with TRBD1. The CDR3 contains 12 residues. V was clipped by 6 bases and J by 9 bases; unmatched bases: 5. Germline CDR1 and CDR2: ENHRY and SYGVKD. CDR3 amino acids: CAIRQGKWPQHF. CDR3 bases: TGTGCCATCAGACAGGGGAAGTGGCCCCAGCATTTT.

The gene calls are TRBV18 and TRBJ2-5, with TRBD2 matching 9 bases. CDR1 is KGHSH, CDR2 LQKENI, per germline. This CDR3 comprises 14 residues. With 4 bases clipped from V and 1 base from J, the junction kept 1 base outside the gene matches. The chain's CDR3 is CASSLTSGQETQYF. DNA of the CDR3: TGTGCCAGCTCACTGACTAGCGGCCAAGAGACCCAGTACTTC.

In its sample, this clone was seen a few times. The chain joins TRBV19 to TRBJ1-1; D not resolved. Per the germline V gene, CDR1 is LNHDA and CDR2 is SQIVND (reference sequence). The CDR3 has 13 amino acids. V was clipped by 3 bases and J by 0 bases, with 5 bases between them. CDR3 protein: CASSIAVNTEAFF. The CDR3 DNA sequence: TGTGCCAGTAGTATCGCGGTGAACACTGAAGCTTTCTTT.

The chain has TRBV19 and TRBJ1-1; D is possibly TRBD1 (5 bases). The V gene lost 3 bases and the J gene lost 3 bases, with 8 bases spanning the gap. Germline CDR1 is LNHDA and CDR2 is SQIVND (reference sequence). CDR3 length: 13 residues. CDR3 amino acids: CASSIGADTEAFF. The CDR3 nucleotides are TGTGCCAGTAGTATTGGGGCGGACACTGAAGCTTTCTTT.

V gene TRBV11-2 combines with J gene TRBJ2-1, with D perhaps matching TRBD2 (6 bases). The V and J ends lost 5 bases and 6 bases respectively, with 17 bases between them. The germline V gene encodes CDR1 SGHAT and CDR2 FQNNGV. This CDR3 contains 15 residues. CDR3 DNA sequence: TGTGCCAGCAGCCCTCTGGAGGGGAAGCGCAATGAGCAGTTCTTC. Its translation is CASSPLEGKRNEQFF.

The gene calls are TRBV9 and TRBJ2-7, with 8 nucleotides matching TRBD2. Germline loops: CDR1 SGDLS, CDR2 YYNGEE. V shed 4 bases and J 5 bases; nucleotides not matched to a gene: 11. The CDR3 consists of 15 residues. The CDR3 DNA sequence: TGTGCCAGCAGCCCACACCGAGCGGGAGTTGACGAGCAGTACTTC. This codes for CASSPHRAGVDEQYF. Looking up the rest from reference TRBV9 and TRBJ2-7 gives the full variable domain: DSGVTQTPKHLITATGQRVTLRCSPRSGDLSVYWYQQSLDQGLQFLIQYYNGEERAKGNILERFSAQQFPDLHSELNLSSLELGDSALYFCASSPHRAGVDEQYFGPGTRLTVT.

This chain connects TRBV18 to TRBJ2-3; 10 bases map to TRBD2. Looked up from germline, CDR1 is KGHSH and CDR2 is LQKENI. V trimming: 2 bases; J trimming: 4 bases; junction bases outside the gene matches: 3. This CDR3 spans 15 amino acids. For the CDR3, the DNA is TGTGCCAGCTCACCAGCTAGCGGGAGCGCAGATACGCAGTATTTT. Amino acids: CASSPASGSADTQYF.

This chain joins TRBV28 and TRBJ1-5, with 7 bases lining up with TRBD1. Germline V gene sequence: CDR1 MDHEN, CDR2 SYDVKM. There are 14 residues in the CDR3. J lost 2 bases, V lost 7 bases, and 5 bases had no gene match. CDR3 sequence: CASNVGGGNQPQHF. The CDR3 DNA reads TGTGCCAGCAATGTAGGGGGCGGCAATCAGCCCCAGCATTTT.

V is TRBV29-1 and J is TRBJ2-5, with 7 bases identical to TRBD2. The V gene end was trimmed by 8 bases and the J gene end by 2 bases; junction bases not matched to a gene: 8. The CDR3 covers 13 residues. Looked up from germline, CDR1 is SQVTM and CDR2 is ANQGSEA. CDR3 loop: CSPQRGGQETQYF. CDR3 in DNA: TGCAGCCCTCAGCGGGGTGGTCAAGAGACCCAGTACTTC.

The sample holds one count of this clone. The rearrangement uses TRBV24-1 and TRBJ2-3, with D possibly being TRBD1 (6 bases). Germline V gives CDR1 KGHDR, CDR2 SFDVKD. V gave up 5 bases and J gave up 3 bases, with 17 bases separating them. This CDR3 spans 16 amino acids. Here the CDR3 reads CATSGLWGRGTDTQYF. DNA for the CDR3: TGTGCCACCAGTGGCCTTTGGGGGCGAGGGACAGATACGCAGTATTTT.

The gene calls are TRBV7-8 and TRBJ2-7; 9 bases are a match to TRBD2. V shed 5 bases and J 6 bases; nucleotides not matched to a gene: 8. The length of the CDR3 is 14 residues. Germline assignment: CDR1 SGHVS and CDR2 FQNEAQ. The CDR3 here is CASSLSGRFGEQYF. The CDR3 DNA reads TGTGCCAGCAGCCTTAGCGGGAGATTCGGCGAGCAGTACTTC.

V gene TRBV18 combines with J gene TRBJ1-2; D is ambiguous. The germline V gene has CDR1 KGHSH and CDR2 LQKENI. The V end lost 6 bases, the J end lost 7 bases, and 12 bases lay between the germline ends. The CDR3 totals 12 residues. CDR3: CASSQEGGGYTF. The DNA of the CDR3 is TGTGCCAGCTCTCAGGAGGGAGGTGGCTACACCTTC.

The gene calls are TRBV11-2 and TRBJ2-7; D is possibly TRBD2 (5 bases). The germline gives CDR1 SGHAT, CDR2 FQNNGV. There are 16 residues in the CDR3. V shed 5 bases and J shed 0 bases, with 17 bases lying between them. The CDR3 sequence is CASSPRRVRSSYEQYF. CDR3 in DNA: TGTGCCAGCAGCCCTAGGCGGGTTAGGAGCTCCTACGAGCAGTACTTC.

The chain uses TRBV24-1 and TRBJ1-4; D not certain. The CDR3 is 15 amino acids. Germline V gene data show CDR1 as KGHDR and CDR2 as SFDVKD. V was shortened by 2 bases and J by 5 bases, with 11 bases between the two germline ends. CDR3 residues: CATSDSRRANEKLFF. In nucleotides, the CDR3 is TGTGCCACCAGTGATTCGAGGAGGGCGAATGAAAAACTGTTTTTT.

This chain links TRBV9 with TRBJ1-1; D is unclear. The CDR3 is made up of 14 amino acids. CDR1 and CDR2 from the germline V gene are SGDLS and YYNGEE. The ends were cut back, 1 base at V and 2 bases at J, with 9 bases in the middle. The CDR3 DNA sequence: TGTGCCAGCAGCGTAATGGAGGATAACACTGAAGCTTTCTTT. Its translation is CASSVMEDNTEAFF.

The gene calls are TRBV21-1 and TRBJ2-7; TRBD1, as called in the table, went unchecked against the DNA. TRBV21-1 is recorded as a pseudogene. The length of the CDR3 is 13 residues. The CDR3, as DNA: TGTGCCAGCAGTCGGACAGGGGGGCACGAGCAGTACTTC. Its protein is CASSRTGGHEQYF.

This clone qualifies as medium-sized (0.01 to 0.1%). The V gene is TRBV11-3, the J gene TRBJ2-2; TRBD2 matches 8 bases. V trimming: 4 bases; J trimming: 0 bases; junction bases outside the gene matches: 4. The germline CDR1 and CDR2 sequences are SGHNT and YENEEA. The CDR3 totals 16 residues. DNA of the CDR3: TGTGCCAGCAGCTCACTAGCGGCTTCGAACACCGGGGAGCTGTTTTTT. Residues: CASSSLAASNTGELFF.

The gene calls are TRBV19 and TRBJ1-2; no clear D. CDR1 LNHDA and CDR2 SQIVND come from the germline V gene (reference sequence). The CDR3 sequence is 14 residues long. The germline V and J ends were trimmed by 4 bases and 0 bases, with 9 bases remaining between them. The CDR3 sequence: CASSNQDTNYGYTF. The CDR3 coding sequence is TGTGCCAGTAGTAACCAGGATACTAACTATGGCTACACCTTC.

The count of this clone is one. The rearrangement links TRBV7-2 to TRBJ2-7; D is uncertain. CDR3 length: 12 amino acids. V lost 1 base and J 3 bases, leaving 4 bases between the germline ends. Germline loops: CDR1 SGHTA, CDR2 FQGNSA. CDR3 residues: CASSLVVYEQYF. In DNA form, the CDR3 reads TGTGCCAGCAGCTTAGTAGTCTACGAGCAGTACTTC.

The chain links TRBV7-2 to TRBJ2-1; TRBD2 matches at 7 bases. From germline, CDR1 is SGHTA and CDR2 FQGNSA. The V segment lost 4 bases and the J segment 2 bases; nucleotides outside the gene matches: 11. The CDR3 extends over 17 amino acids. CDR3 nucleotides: TGTGCCAGCAGCTCGCGTGGGGGAGGGACCACCTACAATGAGCAGTTCTTC. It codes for CASSSRGGGTTYNEQFF.

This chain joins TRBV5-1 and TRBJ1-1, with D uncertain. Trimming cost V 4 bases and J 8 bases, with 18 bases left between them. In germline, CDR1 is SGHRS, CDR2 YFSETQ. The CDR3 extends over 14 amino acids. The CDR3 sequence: CASSPYLGVPEAFF. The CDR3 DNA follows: TGCGCCAGCAGCCCCTACCTCGGGGTACCCGAAGCTTTCTTT.

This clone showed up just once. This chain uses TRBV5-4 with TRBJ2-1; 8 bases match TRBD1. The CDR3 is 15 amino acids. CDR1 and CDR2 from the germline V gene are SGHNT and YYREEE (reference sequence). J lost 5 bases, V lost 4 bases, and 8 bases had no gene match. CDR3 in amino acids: CASSRMDREDNEQFF. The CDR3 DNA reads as TGTGCCAGCAGCCGGATGGACAGGGAAGACAATGAGCAGTTCTTC.

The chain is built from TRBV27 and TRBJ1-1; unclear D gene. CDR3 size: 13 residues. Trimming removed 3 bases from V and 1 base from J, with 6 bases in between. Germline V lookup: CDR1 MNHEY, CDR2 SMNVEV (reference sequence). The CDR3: CASSFEGNTEAFF. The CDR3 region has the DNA TGTGCCAGCAGTTTCGAGGGGAACACTGAAGCTTTCTTT.